This entry concerns a single T cell receptor beta chain. The source of the sample is a study of blood T cell repertoires in COVID-19. Unmatched junction bases numbered 17, after V lost 6 bases and J lost 4 bases. This CDR3 comprises 17 residues. Per germline, CDR1 SNHLY and CDR2 FYNNEI. The assay was immunoSEQ multiplex PCR, and TCRdb's table has in-frame clones only and misses some. The sample contains some 250,000 clones, approximately 90% of which appear only once. This sequence originates from a man between 18 and 29 years old who had recovered from COVID-19. The rearrangement links TRBV2 to TRBJ2-5; 7 nucleotides agree with TRBD2. The sequenced sample consisted of PBMCs or T cells enriched from blood (not recorded which). CDR3 amino acids: CASRTTLGLLMGETQYF. CDR3 bases: TGTGCCAGCAGGACCACATTGGGACTACTCATGGGAGAGACCCAGTACTTC.